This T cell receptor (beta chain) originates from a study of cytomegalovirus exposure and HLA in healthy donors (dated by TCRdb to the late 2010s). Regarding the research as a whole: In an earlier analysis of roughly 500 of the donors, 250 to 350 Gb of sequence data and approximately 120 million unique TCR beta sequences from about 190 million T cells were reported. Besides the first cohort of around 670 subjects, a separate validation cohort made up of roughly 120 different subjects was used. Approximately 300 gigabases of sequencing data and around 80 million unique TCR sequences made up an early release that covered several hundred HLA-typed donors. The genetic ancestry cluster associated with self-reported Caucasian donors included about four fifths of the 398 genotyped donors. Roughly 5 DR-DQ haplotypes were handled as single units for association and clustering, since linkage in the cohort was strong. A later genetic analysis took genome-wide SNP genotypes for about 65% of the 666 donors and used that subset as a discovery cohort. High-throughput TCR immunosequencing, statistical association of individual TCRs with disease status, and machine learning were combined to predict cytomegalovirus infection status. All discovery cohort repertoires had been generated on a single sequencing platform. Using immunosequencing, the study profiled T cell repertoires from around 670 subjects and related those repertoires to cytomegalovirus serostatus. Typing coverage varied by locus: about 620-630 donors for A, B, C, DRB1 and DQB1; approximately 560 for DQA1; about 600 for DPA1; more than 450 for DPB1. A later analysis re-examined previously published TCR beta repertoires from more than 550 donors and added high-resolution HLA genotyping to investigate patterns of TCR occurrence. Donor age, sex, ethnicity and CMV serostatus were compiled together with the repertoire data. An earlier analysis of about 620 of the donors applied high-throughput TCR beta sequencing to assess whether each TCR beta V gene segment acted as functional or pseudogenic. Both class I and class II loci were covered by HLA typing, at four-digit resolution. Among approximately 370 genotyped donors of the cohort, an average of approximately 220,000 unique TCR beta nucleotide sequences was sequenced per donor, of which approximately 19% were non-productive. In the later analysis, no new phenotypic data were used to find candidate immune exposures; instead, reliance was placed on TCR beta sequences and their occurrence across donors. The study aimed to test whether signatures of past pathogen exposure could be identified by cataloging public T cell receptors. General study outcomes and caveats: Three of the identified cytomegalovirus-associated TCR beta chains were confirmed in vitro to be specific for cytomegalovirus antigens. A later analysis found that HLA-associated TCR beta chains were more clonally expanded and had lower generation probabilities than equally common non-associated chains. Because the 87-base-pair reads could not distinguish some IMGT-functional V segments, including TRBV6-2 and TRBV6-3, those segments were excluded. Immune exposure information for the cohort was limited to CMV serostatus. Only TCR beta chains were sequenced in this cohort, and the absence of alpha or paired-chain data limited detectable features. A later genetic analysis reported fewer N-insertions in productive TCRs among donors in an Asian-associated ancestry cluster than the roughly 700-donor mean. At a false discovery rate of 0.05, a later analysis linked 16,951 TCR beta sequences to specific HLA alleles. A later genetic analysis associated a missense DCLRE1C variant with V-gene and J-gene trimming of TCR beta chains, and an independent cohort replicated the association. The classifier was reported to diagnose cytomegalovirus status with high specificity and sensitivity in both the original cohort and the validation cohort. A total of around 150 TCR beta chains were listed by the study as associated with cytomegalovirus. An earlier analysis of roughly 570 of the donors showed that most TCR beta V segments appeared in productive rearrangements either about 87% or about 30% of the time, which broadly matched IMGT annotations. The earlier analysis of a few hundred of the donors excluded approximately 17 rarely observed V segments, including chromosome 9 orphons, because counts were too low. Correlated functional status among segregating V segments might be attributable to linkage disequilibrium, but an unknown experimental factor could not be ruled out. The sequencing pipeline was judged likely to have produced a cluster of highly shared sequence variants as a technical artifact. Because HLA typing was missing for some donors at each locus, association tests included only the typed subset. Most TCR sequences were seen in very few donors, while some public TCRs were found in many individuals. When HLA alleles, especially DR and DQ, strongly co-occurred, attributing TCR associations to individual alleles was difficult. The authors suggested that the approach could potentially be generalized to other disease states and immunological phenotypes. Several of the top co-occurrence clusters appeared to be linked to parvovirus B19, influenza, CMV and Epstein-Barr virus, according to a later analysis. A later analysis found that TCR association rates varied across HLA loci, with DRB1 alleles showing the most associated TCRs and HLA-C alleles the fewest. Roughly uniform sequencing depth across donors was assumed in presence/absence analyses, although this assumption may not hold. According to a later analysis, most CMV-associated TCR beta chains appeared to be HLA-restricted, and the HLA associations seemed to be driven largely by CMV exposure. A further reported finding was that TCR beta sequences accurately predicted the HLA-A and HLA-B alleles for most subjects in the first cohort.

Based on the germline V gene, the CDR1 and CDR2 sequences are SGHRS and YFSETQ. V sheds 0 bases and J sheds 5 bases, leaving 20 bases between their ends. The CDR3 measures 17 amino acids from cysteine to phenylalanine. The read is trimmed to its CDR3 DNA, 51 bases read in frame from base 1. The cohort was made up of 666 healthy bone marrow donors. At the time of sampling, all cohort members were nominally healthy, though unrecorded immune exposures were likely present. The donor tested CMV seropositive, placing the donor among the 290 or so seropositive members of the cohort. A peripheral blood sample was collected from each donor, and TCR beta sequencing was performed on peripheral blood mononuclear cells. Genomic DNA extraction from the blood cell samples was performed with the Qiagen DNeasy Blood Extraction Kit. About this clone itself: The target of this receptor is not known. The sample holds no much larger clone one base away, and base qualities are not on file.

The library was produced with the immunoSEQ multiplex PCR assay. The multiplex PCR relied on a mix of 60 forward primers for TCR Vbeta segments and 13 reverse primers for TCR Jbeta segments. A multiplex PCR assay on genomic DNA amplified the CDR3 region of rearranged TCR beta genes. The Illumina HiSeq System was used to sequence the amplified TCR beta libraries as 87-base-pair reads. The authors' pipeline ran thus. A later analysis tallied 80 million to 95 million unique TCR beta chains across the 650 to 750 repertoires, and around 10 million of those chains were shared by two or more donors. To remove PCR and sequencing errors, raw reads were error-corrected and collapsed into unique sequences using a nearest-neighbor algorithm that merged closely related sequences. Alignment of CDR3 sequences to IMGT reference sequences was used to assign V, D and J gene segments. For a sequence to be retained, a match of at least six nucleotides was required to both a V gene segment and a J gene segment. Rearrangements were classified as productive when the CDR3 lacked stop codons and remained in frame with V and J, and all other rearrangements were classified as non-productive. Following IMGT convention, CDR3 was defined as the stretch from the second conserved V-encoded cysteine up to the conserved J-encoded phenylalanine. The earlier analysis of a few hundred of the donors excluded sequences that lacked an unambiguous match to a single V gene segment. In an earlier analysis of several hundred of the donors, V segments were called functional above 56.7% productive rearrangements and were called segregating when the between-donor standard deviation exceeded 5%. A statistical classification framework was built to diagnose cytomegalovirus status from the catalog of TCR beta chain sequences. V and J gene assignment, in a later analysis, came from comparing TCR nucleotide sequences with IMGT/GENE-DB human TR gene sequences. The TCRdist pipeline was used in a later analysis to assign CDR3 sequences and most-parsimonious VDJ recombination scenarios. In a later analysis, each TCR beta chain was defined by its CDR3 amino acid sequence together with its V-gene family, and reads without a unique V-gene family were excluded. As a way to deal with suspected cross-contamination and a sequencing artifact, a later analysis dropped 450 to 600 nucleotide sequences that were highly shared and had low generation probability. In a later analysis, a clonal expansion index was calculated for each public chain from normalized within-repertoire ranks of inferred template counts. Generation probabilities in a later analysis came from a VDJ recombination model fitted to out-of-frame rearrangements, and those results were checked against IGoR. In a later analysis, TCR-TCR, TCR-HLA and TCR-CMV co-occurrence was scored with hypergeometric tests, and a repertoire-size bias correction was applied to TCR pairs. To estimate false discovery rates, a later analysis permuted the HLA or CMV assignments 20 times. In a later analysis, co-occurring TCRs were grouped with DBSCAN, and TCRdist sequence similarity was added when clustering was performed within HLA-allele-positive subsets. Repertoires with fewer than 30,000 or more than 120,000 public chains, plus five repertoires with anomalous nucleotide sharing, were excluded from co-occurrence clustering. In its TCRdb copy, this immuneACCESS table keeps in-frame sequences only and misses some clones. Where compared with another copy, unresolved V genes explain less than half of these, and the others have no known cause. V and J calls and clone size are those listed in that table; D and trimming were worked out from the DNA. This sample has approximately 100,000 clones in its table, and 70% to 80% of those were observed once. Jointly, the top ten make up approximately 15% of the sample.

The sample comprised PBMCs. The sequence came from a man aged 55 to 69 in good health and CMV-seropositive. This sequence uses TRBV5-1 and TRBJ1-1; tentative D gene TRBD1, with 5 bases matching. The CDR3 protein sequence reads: CASSLDRTTPTRTEAFF. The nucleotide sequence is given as TGCGCCAGCAGCTTGGACAGGACGACCCCTACCAGGACTGAAGCTTTCTTT.